This T cell receptor beta chain appears in the sequencing data of a study of T cell repertoires in cytomegalovirus infection. Study-wide points: Across the ex vivo response, the dominant clonotypes were HLA-C-restricted CMV-specific TCR beta clonotypes.

One entry per CDR3 protein results from TCRdb running MiXCR on the reads. The sample shows approximately 1,000,000 distinct CDR3 sequences, approximately 31% of them seen only once. V lost 5 bases to trimming and J lost 4 bases, with 10 bases between them. Germline lookup yields CDR1 SGHVS and CDR2 FQNEAQ. The CDR3 is 13 amino acids. This clonotype was recorded a few times. Its antigen is unidentified. This clonotype was sampled from a human donor in good health (CMV status not recorded). Some clones in this sample may be carry-over from other donors' samples. The input for sequencing was cultured CD8+ T cells from PBMCs, taken from culture after CMV antigen stimulation. The gene calls are TRBV7-8 and TRBJ2-3; D possibly corresponds to TRBD2 (5 bases). CDR3 sequence (DNA): TGTGCCAGCAGCGGCAGAGGGCCAGATACGCAGTATTTT. Its translation is CASSGRGPDTQYF.